A selection of T cell receptor beta chains follows, all from one sample in a study of shared T cell receptors in the human thymus. Method: immunoSEQ multiplex PCR; TCRdb's copy keeps in-frame clones and lacks some. The data contain 550,000 to 800,000 clones, 75% to 90% of them seen just once; the ten biggest clones take up roughly 0.01%. These same data were also listed under a study on human thymus T cells.

Material for sequencing was thymocytes. The receptors here all came from a girl in the first two years of life with a congenital heart defect. Both conserved end residues are trimmed from each CDR3. Rows may omit the clone size; those that give it use once, few, many or a size class.

>TRBV28|.
ASSLEPMGQANTEAF
>TRBV5-6|once
ASSLGLAGIYEQY
>TRBV7-6|.
ASSLAPPGGPLNTGELF
>TRBV7-2|.
ASSSGMIPYEQY
>TRBV10-1|.
ASSQGTGYEQY
>TRBV5-1|.
ASSLAQGKTGLVEQY
>TRBV11-1|.
ASSFPGPGQSSGANVLT
>TRBV4-1|.
ASSPQGPTYEQY
>TRBV7-6|once
ASSLDEETQY
>TRBV5-6|once
ASSFCPDRLNTIY
>TRBV7-2|.
ASSQKTGQHTEAF
>TRBV14|few
ASSRHFGTGSDEQF
>TRBV14|.
ASSQRTGGHLRGYT
>TRBV9|.
ASSVHGQYNEQF
>TRBV13|once
ASSKKRRTGRRSPLH
>TRBV6-5|.
ASSSGTAPFYEQY
>TRBV7-2|.
ASSLFSGGPESNEQF
>TRBV28|.
ASTIPRGRVGSPLH